This is a list of T cell receptor beta chains from one sample in a study of CD8 T cells in Susac syndrome. TCRdb reprocessed the immunoSEQ multiplex PCR reads via MiXCR and lists one record per CDR3 protein. The profile covers 230,000 or so distinct CDR3 sequences, with around 95% appearing a single time and 0.08% to 0.095% taken by the ten largest. The sequenced sample was CD4+ T cells from PBMCs. The receptors were gathered from a human donor with multiple sclerosis. Each CDR3 is given with its conserved first and last residue. A D gene is named only where the DNA matches it firmly. A clone size is listed for some rows: how often the clone was seen (once, few, many), or a class if it is expanded.

cdr3_nt cdr3_aa d_call clone_size j_call v_call
TGTGCCTGGTCCGAGGGCCACGAGCAGTACTTC CAWSEGHEQYF NA NA TRBJ2-7 TRBV30
TGTGCCAGCAGCCGGCCCCAGGGACAGTCCTACAATGAGCAGTTCTTC CASSRPQGQSYNEQFF TRBD1 NA TRBJ2-1 TRBV12-3/TRBV12-4
TGCGCCAGCAGCTTTGCGGGAGTCAATGAGCAGTTCTTC CASSFAGVNEQFF TRBD2 NA TRBJ2-1 TRBV5-1
TGCAGTGCTGCGGGAGGAGTGGGCGGTACGCAGTATTTT CSAAGGVGGTQYF TRBD2 NA TRBJ2-3 TRBV20-1
TGCGCCAGCAGCTTCAATTCCGACAATGAGCAGTTCTTC CASSFNSDNEQFF NA NA TRBJ2-1 TRBV5-1
TGTGCCAGCTCCTCTCTAGCGGGAGAGACCCAGTACTTC CASSSLAGETQYF TRBD2 NA TRBJ2-5 TRBV18
TGCGCCAGCAGCCAAAGGGCGGAGATGAACACTGAAGCTTTCTTT CASSQRAEMNTEAFF NA once TRBJ1-1 TRBV4-1
TGCAGTGCCCCAGCTAGAAGTCACAATGAGCAGTTCTTC CSAPARSHNEQFF NA once TRBJ2-1 TRBV20-1
TGCAGTGCTAGTCCCGCGGGAGAAAGGTCGAGCACAGATACGCAGTATTTT CSASPAGERSSTDTQYF TRBD2 NA TRBJ2-3 TRBV20-1
TGCAGTGTTCCCAGGGGGGTTGTAGGCTACACCTTC CSVPRGVVGYTF TRBD1 NA TRBJ1-2 TRBV20-1